These 30 T cell receptor beta chains originate from one sample sequenced in a study of post-analysis software for immune sequencing data. Findings of the study overall: The study found TRBV5-6, TRBV5-1 and TRBV20-1 among roughly 5 TRBV segments more frequent in patients than controls.

Their specific antigens are unknown. Unique molecular identifiers were carried by the TCR beta cDNA libraries. TCRdb itself ran the PCR reads through MiXCR, one entry per CDR3 protein. Among some 800,000 distinct CDR3 sequences listed, 35% to 55% were seen once. The specimen was blood. All receptors come from a girl between 10 and 17 years old with multiple sclerosis.

V usage is TRBV4-1 and J usage is TRBJ2-1; D unclear. This CDR3 is built from 17 residues. The V end was cut by 0 bases, the J end by 7 bases, with 19 bases between. Germline CDR1 MGHRA, CDR2 YSYEKL. The CDR3 DNA reads as TGCGCCAGCAGCCAAGAGTTTGGGCTGGTCCTAAAAAATGAGCAGTTCTTC. This codes for CASSQEFGLVLKNEQFF.

The J gene is TRBJ2-4, the V gene TRBV12-3 or TRBV12-4; 10 nucleotides agree with TRBD2. Gene TRBJ2-7 matches the end of the DNA better, so the J call may be wrong. This CDR3 has 17 amino acids. The CDR3 loop reads CASSFVPSSGRRDEQYF. The CDR3 DNA sequence: TGTGCCAGCAGTTTTGTGCCTTCTAGCGGGAGACGGGACGAGCAGTACTTC.

The gene calls are TRBV3-1 and TRBJ2-7, with D maybe TRBD2 (6 bases). CDR1 and CDR2 from the germline V gene are LGHDT and YNNKEL (reference sequence). V lost 5 bases to trimming and J lost 7 bases, with 15 bases between them. The CDR3 is 13 amino acids. Here the CDR3 DNA reads TGTGCCAGCAGCAGCGGGCCCTTTCGTGAGCAGTACTTC. Protein product: CASSSGPFREQYF.

Only a few counts were recorded for this clonotype. The chain uses TRBV2 and TRBJ2-1, with D unclear. Trimming pared 2 bases from V and 3 bases from J, leaving 17 bases between. The CDR3 runs to 17 residues. The germline gives CDR1 SNHLY, CDR2 FYNNEI. This chain's CDR3 is CASSESTTPIHYNEQFF. DNA for the CDR3: TGTGCCAGCAGTGAATCGACGACACCGATCCACTACAATGAGCAGTTCTTC.

V gene TRBV7-9 combines with J gene TRBJ2-1, with D unclear. Germline CDR1 is SEHNR and CDR2 is FQNEAQ (reference sequence). This CDR3 region has 13 residues. Trimming cost V 1 base and J 5 bases, with 6 bases left between them. CDR3 sequence reads: CASSLEANNEQFF. The CDR3 DNA follows: TGTGCCAGCAGCTTAGAGGCAAACAATGAGCAGTTCTTC.

The genes are TRBV28 and TRBJ2-3; D is unresolved. Germline V CDR1 and CDR2: MDHEN, SYDVKM. The CDR3 length is 15 residues. V gave up 3 bases and J gave up 1 base, with 11 bases separating them. Here the CDR3 reads CASSFYYGRTDTQYF. CDR3 DNA: TGTGCCAGCAGTTTCTACTACGGCCGCACAGATACGCAGTATTTT.

V usage is TRBV20-1 and J usage is TRBJ1-2; D uncertain. V was cut by 2 bases and J by 8 bases, with 9 bases left in between. CDR1 is DFQATT, CDR2 SNEGSKA, per germline (reference sequence). This CDR3 region has 11 residues. The CDR3 bases are TGCAGTGCTAGACTCCCGGCGGGCTACACCTTC. Protein product: CSARLPAGYTF.

This clonotype was seen only a few times. The chain couples TRBV6-5 to TRBJ2-5, with 8 bases aligning to TRBD2. Judging by the DNA end, TRBJ2-7 fits better; the J call may be wrong. The CDR3 totals 15 residues. The germline gives CDR1 MNHEY, CDR2 SVGAGI. Here the CDR3 reads CASSASAGGNYEQYF. The CDR3 DNA sequence: TGTGCCAGCAGTGCCTCGGCGGGAGGCAACTACGAGCAGTACTTC.

V gene TRBV20-1 combines with J gene TRBJ2-1; 8 positions agree with TRBD2. Trimming took 6 bases from V and 7 from J; bases not matched to a gene: 8. There are 13 residues in the CDR3. Germline V gene sequence: CDR1 DFQATT, CDR2 SNEGSKA (reference sequence). CDR3 in DNA: TGCAGTGCCATGCGCGGGGGGATAAATGAGCAGTTCTTC. It yields the protein CSAMRGGINEQFF.

This clonotype was recorded a few times. This sequence joins TRBV4-3 and TRBJ1-2; tentatively, D is TRBD1 (5 bases). The CDR3 consists of 18 residues. The V end was cut by 1 base, the J end by 5 bases, with 23 bases between. Germline V gene sequence: CDR1 LGHNA, CDR2 YSLEER. The CDR3 protein is CASSQGQGNILHNYGYTF. The DNA for the CDR3 is TGCGCCAGCAGCCAAGGCCAGGGAAACATACTGCACAATTATGGCTACACCTTC.

The chain carries TRBV6-2 or TRBV6-3 and TRBJ2-7; TRBD2 aligns across 7 bases. J was trimmed by 1 base and V by 7 bases; bases with no gene match: 7. Germline assignment: CDR1 MNHEY and CDR2 SVGEGT. The CDR3 is made up of 14 amino acids. The CDR3: CASTRGGWSYEQYF. CDR3 DNA sequence: TGTGCCAGCACCCGGGGAGGGTGGTCCTACGAGCAGTACTTC.

This clonotype turned up a few times. The chain employs TRBV27 and TRBJ2-5, with D hard to call. Deletions cut 0 bases from V and 2 bases from J, with 7 bases between. Per germline, CDR1 MNHEY and CDR2 SMNVEV (reference sequence). The CDR3 has 14 residues. DNA of the CDR3: TGTGCCAGCAGTTTATCGTGGCGGCAAGAGACCCAGTACTTC. Protein product: CASSLSWRQETQYF.

The J gene is TRBJ2-7, the V gene TRBV5-5, with 10 bases identical to TRBD1. Germline CDR1 SGHKS, CDR2 YYEKEE (reference sequence). The CDR3 totals 17 residues. The V segment lost 5 bases and the J segment 5 bases; nucleotides outside the gene matches: 16. This CDR3 reads CASSRQPSGQGTDEQYF. CDR3 bases: TGTGCCAGCAGTCGGCAGCCCTCGGGACAGGGGACCGACGAGCAGTACTTC. Looking up the rest from reference TRBV5-5 and TRBJ2-7 gives the full variable domain: DAGVTQSPTHLIKTRGQQVTLRCSPISGHKSVSWYQQVLGQGPQFIFQYYEKEERGRGNFPDRFSARQFPNYSSELNVNALLLGDSALYLCASSRQPSGQGTDEQYFGPGTRLTVT.

The chain is built from TRBV12-3 or TRBV12-4 and TRBJ1-1; 8 bases match TRBD1. The junction had 11 bases not matched to a gene; V was cut back by 4 bases and J by 10 bases. The CDR3 consists of 14 residues. CDR3 DNA: TGTGCCAGCAGTTCCTCGCCATTCACAGGGGGAGCTTTCTTT. Amino acid sequence: CASSSSPFTGGAFF.

This clonotype appeared a single time. A junction end diverges from the germline sequence, so it may reflect a read error. The gene calls are TRBV12-3 or TRBV12-4 and TRBJ1-1; D is unclear. CDR3 length equals 14 residues. CDR3 amino acids: CAGSLMGSNTEAFF. CDR3 nucleotides: TGTGCCGGCAGTTTGATGGGTTCCAACACTGAAGCTTTCTTT.

The chain joins TRBV29-1 to TRBJ1-2; D unclear. The CDR3 is 13 residues long. Germline lookup yields CDR1 SQVTM and CDR2 ANQGSEA. V lost 4 bases to trimming and J lost 2 bases, with 11 bases between them. The CDR3 reads CSVGSALNYGYTF. The CDR3, as DNA: TGCAGCGTTGGGTCAGCCCTGAACTATGGCTACACCTTC.

This clonotype came up a few times. The V gene is TRBV20-1, the J gene TRBJ2-1, with 9 bases matching TRBD2. The V segment lost 0 bases and the J segment 9 bases; nucleotides outside the gene matches: 12. There are 16 residues in the CDR3. CDR1 and CDR2 from the germline V gene are DFQATT and SNEGSKA (reference sequence). CDR3 in DNA: TGCAGTGCTAGAGACCCAGGGGTAGCGGGAGATTTTGAGCAGTTCTTC. Amino acid sequence: CSARDPGVAGDFEQFF.

This clonotype showed up just once. The V and J genes are TRBV19 and TRBJ2-3; no clear D gene. CDR3 length: 13 amino acids. In germline, CDR1 is LNHDA, CDR2 SQIVND (reference sequence). The V and J ends lost 5 bases and 2 bases respectively, with 8 bases between them. The CDR3 bases are TGTGCCAGTAGTTGGCGGCCCACAGATACGCAGTATTTT. Its translation is CASSWRPTDTQYF.

This clonotype appeared a single time. The junction shows a germline mismatch at one end, possibly a read error. This chain connects TRBV6-1 to TRBJ2-3; D is possibly TRBD2 (5 bases). The CDR3 loop spans 14 amino acids. Germline loops: CDR1 MNHNS, CDR2 SASEGT. In nucleotides, the CDR3 is TGTGCCGGCAGTGAAAACCAGAGCGGTGATACGCAGTATTTT. Translation gives CAGSENQSGDTQYF.

The chain is built from TRBV12-3 or TRBV12-4 and TRBJ2-5; D is uncertain. The CDR3 contains 15 residues. Trimming took off 1 base at V and 0 bases at J, with 9 bases between the two ends. CDR3 sequence reads: CASSLGAGNQETQYF. DNA for the CDR3: TGTGCCAGCAGTTTAGGGGCCGGAAACCAAGAGACCCAGTACTTC.

J is TRBJ2-1 and V is TRBV15; D may be TRBD1 or TRBD2 (5 bases each). V lost 8 bases and J 3 bases, leaving 11 bases between the germline ends. Per the germline V gene, CDR1 is LNHNV and CDR2 is YYDKDF (reference sequence). The CDR3 sequence is 13 residues long. DNA of the CDR3: TGTGCCACCTCCGGGACCAACTACAATGAGCAGTTCTTC. It codes for CATSGTNYNEQFF.

The chain links TRBV4-2 to TRBJ1-2; no clear D. This CDR3 is built from 16 residues. The germline V and J ends were trimmed by 1 base and 0 bases, with 12 bases remaining between them. Germline V lookup: CDR1 LGHNA, CDR2 YNFKEQ. CDR3 residues: CASSQAEGFTNYGYTF. As DNA, the CDR3 is TGTGCCAGCAGCCAAGCGGAAGGGTTCACTAACTATGGCTACACCTTC.

The table lists this clonotype with a few counts. The chain uses TRBV6-2 or TRBV6-3 and TRBJ1-2; the D is unclear. This CDR3 is built from 14 residues. The ends were cut back, 8 bases at V and 5 bases at J, with 18 bases in the middle. Germline V lookup: CDR1 MNHEY, CDR2 SVGEGT. The CDR3 here is CASSQPGPRYGYTF. CDR3 DNA sequence: TGTGCCAGCTCCCAACCTGGACCTAGATATGGCTACACCTTC.

This clonotype was seen a few times. The chain has TRBV11-2 and TRBJ1-2; D is possibly TRBD1 (5 bases). From germline, CDR1 is SGHAT and CDR2 FQNNGV. Trimming cost V 5 bases and J 4 bases, with 20 bases left between them. This CDR3 comprises 16 residues. CDR3: CASSLPSGGTRYGYTF. DNA for the CDR3: TGTGCCAGCAGCCTACCCTCTGGGGGTACCCGCTATGGCTACACCTTC.

The chain couples TRBV10-3 to TRBJ2-1; D gene unclear. V lost 4 bases, J lost 0 bases, and 10 bases lay in between. The length of the CDR3 is 15 residues. Germline loops: CDR1 ENHRY, CDR2 SYGVKD. The CDR3 spells CAISVLGFSYNEQFF. The CDR3 region has the DNA TGTGCCATCAGTGTCCTAGGGTTCTCCTACAATGAGCAGTTCTTC.

This clonotype was detected only a few times. The chain carries TRBV16 and TRBJ2-3; D remains ambiguous. Trimming took 2 bases from V and 0 from J, leaving 9 bases between them. This CDR3 comprises 15 residues. Germline V CDR1 and CDR2: KGHSY, FQNENV. The CDR3 nucleotides read TGTGCCAGCAGCCAAATTCCATCAAGCACAGATACGCAGTATTTT. Translated, it gives CASSQIPSSTDTQYF.

Here the CDR3 reads CASGGPVNYNEQFF. The CDR3 DNA reads TGTGCCAGCGGGGGGCCTGTCAACTACAATGAGCAGTTCTTC. This chain uses TRBV9 with TRBJ2-1; D is tentatively TRBD1 or TRBD2 (6 bases each). Looked up from germline, CDR1 is SGDLS and CDR2 is YYNGEE. Trimming pared 7 bases from V and 3 bases from J, leaving 14 bases between. The CDR3 is made up of 14 amino acids. Looking up the rest from reference TRBV9 and TRBJ2-1 gives the full variable domain: DSGVTQTPKHLITATGQRVTLRCSPRSGDLSVYWYQQSLDQGLQFLIQYYNGEERAKGNILERFSAQQFPDLHSELNLSSLELGDSALYFCASGGPVNYNEQFFGPGTRLTVL.

The genes are TRBV20-1 and TRBJ2-3; possible D gene TRBD2, 6 bases. The germline CDR1 and CDR2 sequences are DFQATT and SNEGSKA (reference sequence). Trimming removed 3 bases from V and 4 bases from J, with 11 bases in between. The CDR3 totals 13 residues. CDR3 sequence: CSASGSMADTQYF. The CDR3 nucleotides are TGCAGTGCTAGCGGGAGTATGGCAGATACGCAGTATTTT.

The chain carries TRBV29-1 and TRBJ1-1; unclear D gene. Trimming removed 4 bases at V and 5 bases at J, with 20 bases between. This CDR3 is 15 amino acids long. The germline V gene encodes CDR1 SQVTM and CDR2 ANQGSEA. The CDR3 nucleotides read TGCAGCGTTGGATTTTCAGGAGGGAGAAGGACTGAAGCTTTCTTT. This gives the protein CSVGFSGGRRTEAFF.

The V call is TRBV20-1, the J call TRBJ1-2, with no clear D. Germline-derived CDR1 and CDR2 are DFQATT and SNEGSKA (reference sequence). This CDR3 contains 15 residues. Trimming stripped 0 bases from V and 1 base from J, with 12 bases between. DNA for the CDR3: TGCAGTGCTAGAGATGGGATCGGCATTAACTATGGCTACACCTTC. Translated: CSARDGIGINYGYTF.